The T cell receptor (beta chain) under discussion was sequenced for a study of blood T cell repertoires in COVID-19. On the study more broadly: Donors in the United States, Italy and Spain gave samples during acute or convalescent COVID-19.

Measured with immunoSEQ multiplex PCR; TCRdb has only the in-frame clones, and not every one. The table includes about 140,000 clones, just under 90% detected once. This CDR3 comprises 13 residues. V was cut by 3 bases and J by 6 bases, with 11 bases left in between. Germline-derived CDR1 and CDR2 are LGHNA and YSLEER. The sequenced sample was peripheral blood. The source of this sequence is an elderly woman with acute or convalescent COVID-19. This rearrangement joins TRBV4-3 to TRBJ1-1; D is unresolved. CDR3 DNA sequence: TGCGCCAGCAGCCACCTTGCCAGTTCTGAAGCTTTCTTT. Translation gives CASSHLASSEAFF.